What follows is one T cell receptor (beta chain) and its context. Other DNA sequences in the same sample also yield this CDR3. Study processing details: It was from reference gene primer amplification that nucleated cell counts were estimated. TCRdb's table, derived via immunoSEQ multiplex PCR, lists solely in-frame clones and lacks some. The V and J calls and clone size come from that table; D and trimming were worked out from the DNA. The repertoire holds a few hundred thousand clones, with approximately 84% as singletons. Unmatched junction bases numbered 4, after V lost 6 bases and J lost 3 bases. Per germline, CDR1 SEHNR and CDR2 FQNEAQ (reference sequence). This CDR3 is built from 13 residues. The data were taken from a study of blood T cell repertoires in COVID-19.

V is TRBV7-9 and J is TRBJ1-1, with 7 bases identical to TRBD1. The specimen sequenced was peripheral blood. This TCR was sampled from a man between 50 and 59 years old with acute or convalescent COVID-19. The CDR3 sequence: CASSRQGDTEAFF. In DNA, the CDR3 is TGTGCCAGCAGTCGACAGGGTGACACTGAAGCTTTCTTT.